The 9 T cell receptor beta chains in this list originate from one sample, sequenced in a study of cytomegalovirus exposure and HLA in healthy donors. The PCR used 60 Vbeta and 13 Jbeta primers. The method was immunoSEQ multiplex PCR; TCRdb's version includes in-frame clones alone and lacks a portion of them. The table lists about 160,000 clones, roughly 85% of them singletons. What was sequenced was PBMCs. These receptors were taken from a man in his forties in good health and CMV-seronegative.

The chain employs TRBV5-1 and TRBJ1-3, with D possibly being TRBD1 (5 bases). Germline CDR1 reads SGHRS; CDR2 reads YFSETQ. The CDR3 spans 17 residues. V gave up 5 bases and J gave up 0 bases, with 18 bases separating them. The CDR3 nucleotides read TGCGCCAGCAGACTGGGATTTGACAGCTTCTCTGGAAACACCATATATTTT. It codes for CASRLGFDSFSGNTIYF. Complete variable domain (other parts from reference TRBV5-1 and TRBJ1-3): KAGVTQTPRYLIKTRGQQVTLSCSPISGHRSVSWYQQTPGQGLQFLFEYFSETQRNKGNFPGRFSGRQFSNSRSEMNVSTLELGDSALYLCASRLGFDSFSGNTIYFGEGSWLTVV.

The rearrangement joins TRBV19 to TRBJ1-5; D might be TRBD1 (6 bases). The V end lost 5 bases, the J end lost 4 bases, and 9 bases lay between the germline ends. CDR3 length: 13 amino acids. Per germline, CDR1 LNHDA and CDR2 SQIVND (reference sequence). CDR3 nucleotide sequence: TGTGCCAGTAGTGGACAGCCAAATCAGCCCCAGCATTTT. Translating it yields CASSGQPNQPQHF.

J is TRBJ2-3 and V is TRBV2; no clear D. In germline, CDR1 is SNHLY, CDR2 FYNNEI. V lost 6 bases to trimming and J lost 2 bases, with 15 bases between them. This CDR3 has 15 residues. The CDR3, as DNA: TGTGCCAGCAGCGACTCACGACCATCCACAGATACGCAGTATTTT. Translation: CASSDSRPSTDTQYF.

The chain carries TRBV5-4 and TRBJ2-5, with 12 nucleotides matching TRBD2. The CDR3 has 16 residues. Per germline, CDR1 SGHNT and CDR2 YYREEE (reference sequence). Trimming at V came to 4 bases and at J to 2 bases, leaving 6 bases not matched to a gene. The CDR3 DNA is TGTGCCAGCAGCCGCGGGACTAGCGGGTTGCAAGAGACCCAGTACTTC. Its translation is CASSRGTSGLQETQYF.

The chain uses TRBV5-1 and TRBJ2-3; TRBD2 aligns across 15 bases. With V trimmed by 4 bases and J by 2 bases, 5 bases remained unmatched. Per germline, CDR1 SGHRS and CDR2 YFSETQ. The CDR3 covers 17 residues. The CDR3 loop reads CASSGGLAGGFTDTQYF. The CDR3 bases are TGCGCCAGCAGCGGCGGACTAGCGGGAGGGTTCACAGATACGCAGTATTTT.

This clone has a handful of counts. The V call is TRBV27, the J call TRBJ2-7; TRBD2 agrees at 12 bases. The CDR3 contains 16 residues. V lost 5 bases to trimming and J lost 2 bases; unmatched junction nucleotides: 7. Germline-derived CDR1 and CDR2 are MNHEY and SMNVEV (reference sequence). CDR3 residues: CASSPTSGRSPYEQYF. CDR3 in DNA: TGTGCCAGCAGTCCAACTAGCGGGAGGTCCCCCTACGAGCAGTACTTC.

The chain links TRBV28 to TRBJ2-2; no clear D. CDR3 length: 12 amino acids. CDR1 MDHEN and CDR2 SYDVKM come from the germline V gene. Trimming left V 1 base short and J 5 bases short, with 2 bases between. The CDR3 sequence: CASSLLTGELFF. The CDR3 nucleotides read TGTGCCAGCAGTTTATTAACCGGGGAGCTGTTTTTT. Full variable domain (outside the CDR3, taken from reference TRBV28 and TRBJ2-2): DVKVTQSSRYLVKRTGEKVFLECVQDMDHENMFWYRQDPGLGLRLIYFSYDVKMKEKGDIPEGYSVSREKKERFSLILESASTNQTSMYLCASSLLTGELFFGEGSRLTVL.

V gene TRBV6-6 combines with J gene TRBJ1-4; tentatively, D is TRBD1 (5 bases). There are 14 residues in the CDR3. Trimming cost V 2 bases and J 2 bases, with 6 bases left between them. From germline, CDR1 is MNHNY and CDR2 SVGAGI (reference sequence). DNA of the CDR3: TGTGCCAGCAGTTACGGGGGGACTAATGAAAAACTGTTTTTT. Amino acids: CASSYGGTNEKLFF.

The rearrangement uses TRBV4-1 and TRBJ2-2, with D possibly being TRBD2 (6 bases). CDR3 length equals 17 residues. Germline CDR1 is MGHRA and CDR2 is YSYEKL. Deletions cut 1 base from V and 1 base from J, with 13 bases between. CDR3 amino acids: CASSQVISGMNTGELFF. The CDR3, as DNA: TGCGCCAGCAGCCAAGTGATTAGCGGCATGAACACCGGGGAGCTGTTTTTT.